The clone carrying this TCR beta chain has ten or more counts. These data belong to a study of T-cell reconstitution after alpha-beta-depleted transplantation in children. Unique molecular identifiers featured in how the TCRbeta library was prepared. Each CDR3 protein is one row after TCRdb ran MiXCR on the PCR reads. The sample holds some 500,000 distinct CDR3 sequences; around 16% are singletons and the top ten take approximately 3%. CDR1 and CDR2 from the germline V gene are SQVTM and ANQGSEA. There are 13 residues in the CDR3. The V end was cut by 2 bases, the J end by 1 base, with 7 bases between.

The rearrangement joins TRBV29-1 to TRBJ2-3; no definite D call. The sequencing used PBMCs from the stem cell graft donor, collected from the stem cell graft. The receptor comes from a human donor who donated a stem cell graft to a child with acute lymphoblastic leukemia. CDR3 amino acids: CSVELAGTDTQYF. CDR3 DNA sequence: TGCAGCGTTGAACTGGCTGGCACAGATACGCAGTATTTT.